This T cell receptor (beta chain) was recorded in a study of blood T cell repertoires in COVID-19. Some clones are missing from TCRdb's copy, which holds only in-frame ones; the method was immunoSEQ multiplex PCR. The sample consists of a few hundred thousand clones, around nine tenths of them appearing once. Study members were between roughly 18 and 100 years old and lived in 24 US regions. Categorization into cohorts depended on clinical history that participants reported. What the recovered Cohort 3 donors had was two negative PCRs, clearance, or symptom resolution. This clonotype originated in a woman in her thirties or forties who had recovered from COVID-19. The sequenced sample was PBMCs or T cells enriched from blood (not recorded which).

Here the CDR3 DNA reads TGCGCCAGCAGCCAAGAGGGTGCCGGGAGGGCCAGGGTTGAGCAGTTCTTC. As protein: CASSQEGAGRARVEQFF. The rearrangement joins TRBV4-3 to TRBJ2-1; 8 bases match TRBD2. The CDR3 runs 17 residues. Germline V gene lookup returns CDR1 LGHNA and CDR2 YSLEER. The ends lost 0 bases at V and 9 bases at J; junction bases unmatched: 13.